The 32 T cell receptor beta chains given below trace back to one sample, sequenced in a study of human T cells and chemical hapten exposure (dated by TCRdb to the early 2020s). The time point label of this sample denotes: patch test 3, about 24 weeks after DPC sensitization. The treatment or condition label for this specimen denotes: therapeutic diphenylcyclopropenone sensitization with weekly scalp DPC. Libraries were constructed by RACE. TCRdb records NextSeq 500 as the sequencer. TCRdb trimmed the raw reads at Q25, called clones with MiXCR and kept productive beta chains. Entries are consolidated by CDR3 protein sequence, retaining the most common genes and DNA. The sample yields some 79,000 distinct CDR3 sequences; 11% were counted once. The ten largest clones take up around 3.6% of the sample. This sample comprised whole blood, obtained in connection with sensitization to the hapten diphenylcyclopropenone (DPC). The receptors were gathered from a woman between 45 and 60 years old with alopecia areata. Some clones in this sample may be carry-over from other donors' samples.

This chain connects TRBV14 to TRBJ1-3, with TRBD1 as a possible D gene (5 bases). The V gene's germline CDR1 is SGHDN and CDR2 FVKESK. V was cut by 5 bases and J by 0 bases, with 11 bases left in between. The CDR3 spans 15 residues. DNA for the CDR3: TGTGCCAGCAGCGGGGGGATTCTCTCTGGAAACACCATATATTTT. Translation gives CASSGGILSGNTIYF.

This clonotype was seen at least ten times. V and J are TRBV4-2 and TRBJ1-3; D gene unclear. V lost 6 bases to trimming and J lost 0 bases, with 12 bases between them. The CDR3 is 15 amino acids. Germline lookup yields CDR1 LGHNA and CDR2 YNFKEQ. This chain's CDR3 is CASSPSASSGNTIYF. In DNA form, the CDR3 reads TGTGCCAGCAGTCCCTCAGCGAGCTCTGGAAACACCATATATTTT.

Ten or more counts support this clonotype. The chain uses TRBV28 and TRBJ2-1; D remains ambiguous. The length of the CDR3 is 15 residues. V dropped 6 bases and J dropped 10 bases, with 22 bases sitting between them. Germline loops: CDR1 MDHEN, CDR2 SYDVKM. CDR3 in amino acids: CASSPTSFRNNEQFF. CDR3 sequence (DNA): TGTGCCAGCAGCCCCACTTCGTTCCGTAATAACGAGCAGTTCTTC.

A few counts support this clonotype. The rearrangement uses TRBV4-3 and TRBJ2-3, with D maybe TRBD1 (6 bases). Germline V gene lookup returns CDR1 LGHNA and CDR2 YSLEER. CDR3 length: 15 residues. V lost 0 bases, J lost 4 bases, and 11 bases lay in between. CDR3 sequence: CASSQDLAGADTQYF. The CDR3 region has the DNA TGCGCCAGCAGCCAAGATCTCGCAGGGGCAGATACGCAGTATTTT.

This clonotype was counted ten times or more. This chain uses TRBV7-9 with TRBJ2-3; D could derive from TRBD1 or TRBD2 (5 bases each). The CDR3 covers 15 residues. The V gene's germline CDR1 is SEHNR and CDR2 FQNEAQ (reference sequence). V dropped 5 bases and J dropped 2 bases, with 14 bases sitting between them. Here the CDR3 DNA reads TGTGCCAGCAGCAACCGGGACGGACACACAGATACGCAGTATTTT. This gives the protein CASSNRDGHTDTQYF.

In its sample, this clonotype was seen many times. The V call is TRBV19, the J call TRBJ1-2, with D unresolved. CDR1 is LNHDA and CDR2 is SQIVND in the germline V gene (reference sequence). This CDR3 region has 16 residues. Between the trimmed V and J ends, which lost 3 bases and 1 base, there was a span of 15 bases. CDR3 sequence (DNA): TGTGCCAGTAGTATGGGCAGCACGCCACTTAACTATGGCTACACCTTC. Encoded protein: CASSMGSTPLNYGYTF.

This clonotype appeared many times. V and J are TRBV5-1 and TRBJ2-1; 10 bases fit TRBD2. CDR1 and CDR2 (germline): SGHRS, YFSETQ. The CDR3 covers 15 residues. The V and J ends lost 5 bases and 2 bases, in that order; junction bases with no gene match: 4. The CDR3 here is CASSRTSGAYNEQFF. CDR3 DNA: TGCGCCAGCAGTCGGACTAGCGGAGCCTACAATGAGCAGTTCTTC.

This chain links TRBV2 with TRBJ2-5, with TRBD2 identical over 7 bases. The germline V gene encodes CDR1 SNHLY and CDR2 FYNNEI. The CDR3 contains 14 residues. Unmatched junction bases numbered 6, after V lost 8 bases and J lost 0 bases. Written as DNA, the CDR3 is TGTGCCAGCGCTAGCGGAGCGTACCAAGAGACCCAGTACTTC. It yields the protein CASASGAYQETQYF.

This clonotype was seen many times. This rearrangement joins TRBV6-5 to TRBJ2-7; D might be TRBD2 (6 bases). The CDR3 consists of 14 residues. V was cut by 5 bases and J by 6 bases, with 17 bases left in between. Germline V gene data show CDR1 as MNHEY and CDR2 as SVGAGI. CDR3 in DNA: TGTGCCAGCAGTCGCGGGACGGACCCTGCCGAGCAGTACTTC. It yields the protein CASSRGTDPAEQYF.

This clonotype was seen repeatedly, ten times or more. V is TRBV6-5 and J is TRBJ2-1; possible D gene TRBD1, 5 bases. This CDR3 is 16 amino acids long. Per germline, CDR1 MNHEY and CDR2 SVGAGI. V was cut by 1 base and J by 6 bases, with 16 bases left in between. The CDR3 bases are TGTGCCAGCAGTTACTTGGGCGGCCCCAGGGTCAATGAGCAGTTCTTC. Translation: CASSYLGGPRVNEQFF.

CDR3 loop: CASSEPGTGVEQYF. The CDR3, as DNA: TGTGCCAGCAGTGAGCCTGGAACAGGGGTAGAGCAGTACTTC. The J gene is TRBJ2-7, the V gene TRBV25-1; 7 nucleotides match TRBD1. The CDR3 contains 14 residues. Per the germline V gene, CDR1 is MGHDK and CDR2 is SYGVNS. After removal of 3 bases from V and 7 bases from J, the junction contained 9 bases not matched to a gene.

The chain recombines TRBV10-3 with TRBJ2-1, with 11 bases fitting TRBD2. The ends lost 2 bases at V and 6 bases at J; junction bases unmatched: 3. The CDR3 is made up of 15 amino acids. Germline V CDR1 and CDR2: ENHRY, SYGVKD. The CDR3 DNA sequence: TGTGCCATCAGTGAGCCTAGCGGGAGGCGCAATGAGCAGTTCTTC. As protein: CAISEPSGRRNEQFF.

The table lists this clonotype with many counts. CDR3 in amino acids: CASSVGDRGNGYTF. The CDR3 bases are TGTGCCAGCAGCGTTGGGGACAGGGGGAATGGCTACACCTTC. The rearrangement links TRBV6-5 to TRBJ1-2, with 11 bases identical to TRBD1. The germline V gene has CDR1 MNHEY and CDR2 SVGAGI. V trimming: 6 bases; J trimming: 6 bases; junction bases outside the gene matches: 6. The CDR3 is 14 residues long.

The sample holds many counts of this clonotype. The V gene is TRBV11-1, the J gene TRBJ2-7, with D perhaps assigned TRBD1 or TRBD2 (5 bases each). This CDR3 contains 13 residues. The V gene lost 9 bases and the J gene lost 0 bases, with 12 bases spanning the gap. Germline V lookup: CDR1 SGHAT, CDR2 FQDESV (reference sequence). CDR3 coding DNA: TGTGCCAGTGAGGGGTCCCTCTCCTACGAGCAGTACTTC. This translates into CASEGSLSYEQYF.

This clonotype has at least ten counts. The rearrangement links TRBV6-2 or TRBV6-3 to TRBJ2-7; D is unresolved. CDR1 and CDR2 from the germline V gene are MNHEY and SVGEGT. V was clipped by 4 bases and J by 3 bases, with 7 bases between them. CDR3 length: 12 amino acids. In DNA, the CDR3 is TGTGCCAGCAGTTGGCCGTTCTACGAGCAGTACTTC. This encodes CASSWPFYEQYF.

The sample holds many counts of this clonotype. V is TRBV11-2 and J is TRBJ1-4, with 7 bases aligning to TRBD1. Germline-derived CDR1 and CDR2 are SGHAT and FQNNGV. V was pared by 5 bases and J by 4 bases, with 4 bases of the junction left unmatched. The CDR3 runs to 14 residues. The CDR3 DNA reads TGTGCCAGCAGCCTCGACAGGGTTAATGAAAAACTGTTTTTT. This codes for CASSLDRVNEKLFF.

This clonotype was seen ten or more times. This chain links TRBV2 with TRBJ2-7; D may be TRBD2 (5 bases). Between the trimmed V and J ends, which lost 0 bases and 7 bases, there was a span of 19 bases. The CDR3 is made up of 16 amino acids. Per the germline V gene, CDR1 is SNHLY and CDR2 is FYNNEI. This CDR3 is CASSEARTDLSGEQYF. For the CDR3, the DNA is TGTGCCAGCAGTGAAGCCCGGACCGACCTCTCGGGAGAGCAGTACTTC.

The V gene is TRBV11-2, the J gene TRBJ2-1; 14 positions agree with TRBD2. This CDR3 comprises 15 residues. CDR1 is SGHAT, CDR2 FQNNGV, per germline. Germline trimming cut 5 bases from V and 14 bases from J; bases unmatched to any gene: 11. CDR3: CASSLQGLAGAVKFF. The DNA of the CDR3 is TGTGCCAGCAGCCTCCAGGGACTAGCGGGAGCGGTAAAGTTCTTC.

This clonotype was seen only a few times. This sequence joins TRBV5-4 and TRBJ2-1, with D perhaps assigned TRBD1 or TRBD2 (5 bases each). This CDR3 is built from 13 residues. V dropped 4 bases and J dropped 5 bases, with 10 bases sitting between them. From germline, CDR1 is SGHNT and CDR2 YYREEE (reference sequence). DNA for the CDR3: TGTGCCAGCAGCCGGGACGGACACAATGAGCAGTTCTTC. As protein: CASSRDGHNEQFF.

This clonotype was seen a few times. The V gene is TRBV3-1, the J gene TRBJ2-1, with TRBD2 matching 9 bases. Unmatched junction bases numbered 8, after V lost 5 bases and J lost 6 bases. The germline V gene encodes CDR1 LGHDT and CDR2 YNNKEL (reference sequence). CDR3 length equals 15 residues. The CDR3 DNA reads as TGTGCCAGCAGCTCTAGCGGGAAGGTTTCCAATGAGCAGTTCTTC. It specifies CASSSSGKVSNEQFF.

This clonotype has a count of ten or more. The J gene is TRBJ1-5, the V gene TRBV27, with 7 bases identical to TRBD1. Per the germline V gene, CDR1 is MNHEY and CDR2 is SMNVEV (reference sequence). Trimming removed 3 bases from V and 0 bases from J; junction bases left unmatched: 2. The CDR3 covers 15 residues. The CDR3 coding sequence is TGTGCCAGCAGTTTGACAGGGTATAGCAATCAGCCCCAGCATTTT. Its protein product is CASSLTGYSNQPQHF.

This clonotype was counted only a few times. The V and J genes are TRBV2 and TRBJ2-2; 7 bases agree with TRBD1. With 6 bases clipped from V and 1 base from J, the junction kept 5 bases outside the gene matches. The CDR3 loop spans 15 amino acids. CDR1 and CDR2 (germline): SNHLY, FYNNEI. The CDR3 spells CASRPDRRNTGELFF. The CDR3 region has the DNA TGTGCCAGCAGACCGGACAGGAGGAACACCGGGGAGCTGTTTTTT.

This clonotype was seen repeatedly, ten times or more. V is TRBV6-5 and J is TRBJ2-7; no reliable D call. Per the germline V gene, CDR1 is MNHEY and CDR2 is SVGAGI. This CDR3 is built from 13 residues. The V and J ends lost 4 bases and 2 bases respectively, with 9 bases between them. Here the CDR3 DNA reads TGTGCCAGCAGTTCCGTTAGTCCCTACGAGCAGTACTTC. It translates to CASSSVSPYEQYF.

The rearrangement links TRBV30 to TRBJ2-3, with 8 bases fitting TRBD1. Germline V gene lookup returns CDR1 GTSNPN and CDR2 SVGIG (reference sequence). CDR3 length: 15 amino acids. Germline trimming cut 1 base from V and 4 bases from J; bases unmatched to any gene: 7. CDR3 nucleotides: TGTGCCTGGAGTGGAGGACAGGGTAGTTCAGATACGCAGTATTTT. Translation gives CAWSGGQGSSDTQYF.

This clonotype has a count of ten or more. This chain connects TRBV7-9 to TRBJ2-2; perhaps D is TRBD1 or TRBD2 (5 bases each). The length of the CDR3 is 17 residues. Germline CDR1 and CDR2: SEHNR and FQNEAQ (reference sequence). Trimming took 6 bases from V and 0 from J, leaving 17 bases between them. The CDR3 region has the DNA TGTGCCAGCAGGCCTGAGAGGGACGGATCGAACACCGGGGAGCTGTTTTTT. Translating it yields CASRPERDGSNTGELFF.

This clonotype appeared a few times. The CDR3 DNA reads as TGTGCCCTGAAGATAAGTTACACCGGGGAGCTGTTTTTT. It specifies CALKISYTGELFF. The chain uses TRBV12-3 or TRBV12-4 and TRBJ2-2, with D unclear. V was clipped by 11 bases and J by 3 bases, with 13 bases between them. CDR3 length: 13 residues.

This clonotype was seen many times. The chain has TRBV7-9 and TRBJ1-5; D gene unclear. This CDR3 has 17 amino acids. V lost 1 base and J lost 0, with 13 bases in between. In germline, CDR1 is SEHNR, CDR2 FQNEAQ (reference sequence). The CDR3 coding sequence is TGTGCCAGCAGCTTAGAATTGGCAGACTATAGCAATCAGCCCCAGCATTTT. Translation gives CASSLELADYSNQPQHF. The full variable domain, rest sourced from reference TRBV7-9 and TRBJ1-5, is DTGVSQNPRHKITKRGQNVTFRCDPISEHNRLYWYRQTLGQGPEFLTYFQNEAQLEKSRLLSDRFSAERPKGSFSTLEIQRTEQGDSAMYLCASSLELADYSNQPQHFGDGTRLSIL.

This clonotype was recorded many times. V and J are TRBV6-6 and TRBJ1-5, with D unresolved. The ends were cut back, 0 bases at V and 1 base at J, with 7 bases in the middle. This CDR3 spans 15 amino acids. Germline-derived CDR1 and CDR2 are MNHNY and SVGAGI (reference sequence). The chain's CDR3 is CASSYSNRSNQPQHF. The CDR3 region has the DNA TGTGCCAGCAGTTACTCGAACCGAAGCAATCAGCCCCAGCATTTT.

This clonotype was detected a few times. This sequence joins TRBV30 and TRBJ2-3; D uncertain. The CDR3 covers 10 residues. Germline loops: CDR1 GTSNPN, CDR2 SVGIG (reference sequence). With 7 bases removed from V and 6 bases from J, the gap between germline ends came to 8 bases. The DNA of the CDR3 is TGTGCCTCCATGGGGGATACGCAGTATTTT. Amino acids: CASMGDTQYF.

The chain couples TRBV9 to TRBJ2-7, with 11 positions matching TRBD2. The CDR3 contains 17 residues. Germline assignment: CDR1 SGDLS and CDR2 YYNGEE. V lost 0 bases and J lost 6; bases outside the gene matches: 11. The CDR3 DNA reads TGTGCCAGCAGCGTAGATCCTAGCGGGAGGAAAACAGCCGAGCAGTACTTC. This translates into CASSVDPSGRKTAEQYF.

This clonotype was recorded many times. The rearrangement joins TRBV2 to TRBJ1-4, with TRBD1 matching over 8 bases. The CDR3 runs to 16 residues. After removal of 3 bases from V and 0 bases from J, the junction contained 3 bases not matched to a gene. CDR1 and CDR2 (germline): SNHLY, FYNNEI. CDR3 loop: CASSETGAATNEKLFF. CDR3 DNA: TGTGCCAGCAGTGAGACAGGGGCGGCAACTAATGAAAAACTGTTTTTT. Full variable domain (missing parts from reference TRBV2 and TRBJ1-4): EPEVTQTPSHQVTQMGQEVILRCVPISNHLYFYWYRQILGQKVEFLVSFYNNEISEKSEIFDDQFSVERPDGSNFTLKIRSTKLEDSAMYFCASSETGAATNEKLFFGSGTQLSVL.

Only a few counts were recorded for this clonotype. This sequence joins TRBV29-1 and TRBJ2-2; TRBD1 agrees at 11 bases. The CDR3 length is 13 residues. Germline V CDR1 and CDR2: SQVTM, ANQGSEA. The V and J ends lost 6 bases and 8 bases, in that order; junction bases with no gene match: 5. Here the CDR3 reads CSVGQGVSGELFF. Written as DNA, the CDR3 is TGCAGCGTGGGACAGGGGGTTTCTGGGGAGCTGTTTTTT.